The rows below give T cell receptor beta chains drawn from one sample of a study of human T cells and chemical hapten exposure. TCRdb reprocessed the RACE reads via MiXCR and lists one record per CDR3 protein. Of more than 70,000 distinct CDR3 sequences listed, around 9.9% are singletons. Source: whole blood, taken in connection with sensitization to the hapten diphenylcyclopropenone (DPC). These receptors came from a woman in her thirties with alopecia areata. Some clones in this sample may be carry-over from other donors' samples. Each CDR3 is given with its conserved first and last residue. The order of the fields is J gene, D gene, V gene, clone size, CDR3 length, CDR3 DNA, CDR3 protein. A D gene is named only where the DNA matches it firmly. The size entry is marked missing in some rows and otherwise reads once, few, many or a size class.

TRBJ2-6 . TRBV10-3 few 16 TGTGCCATCAGTGATCAGGTCCGCTCTGGGGCCAACGTCCTGACTTTC CAISDQVRSGANVLTF
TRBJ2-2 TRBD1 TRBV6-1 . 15 TGTGCCAGCAGTCTTAGGACAGGGGACACCGGGGAGCTGTTTTTT CASSLRTGDTGELFF
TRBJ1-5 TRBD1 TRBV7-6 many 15 TGTGCCAGCAGCCCCGGACAGGGACCCAATCAGCCCCAGCATTTT CASSPGQGPNQPQHF
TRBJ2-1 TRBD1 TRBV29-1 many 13 TGCAGCGTTGAAGCAGGGGGATACAATGAGCAGTTCTTC CSVEAGGYNEQFF
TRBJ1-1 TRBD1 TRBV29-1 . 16 TGCAGCGTTGGAGGAGGGACAGGGTCCATGAACACTGAAGCTTTCTTT CSVGGGTGSMNTEAFF
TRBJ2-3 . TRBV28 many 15 TGTGCCAGCAGCGTCACCGGGACTCGTCCAAATACGCAGTATTTT CASSVTGTRPNTQYF
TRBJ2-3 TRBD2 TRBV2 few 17 TGTGCCAGCAGTTCCCGTTGGGCTAGCGGGGGGGGCGATACGCAGTATTTT CASSSRWASGGGDTQYF
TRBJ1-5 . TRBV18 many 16 TGTGCCAGCTCACCGCCGGGGTTTGAAAGCAATCAGCCCCAGCATTTT CASSPPGFESNQPQHF
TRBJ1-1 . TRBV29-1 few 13 TGCAGCGTTGCCGCGACAGTTTACACTGAAGCTTTCTTT CSVAATVYTEAFF
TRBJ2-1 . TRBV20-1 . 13 TGCAGTGCCCACCCGGGCCTCATCAATGAGCAGTTCTTC CSAHPGLINEQFF
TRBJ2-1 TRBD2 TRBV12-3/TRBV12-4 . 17 TGTGCCAGCAGCCAGATTCCCGGGACTAGCGACTACAATGAGCAGTTCTTC CASSQIPGTSDYNEQFF
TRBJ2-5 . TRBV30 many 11 TGTGCCTGGAGTGTCAGGGAGACCCAGTACTTC CAWSVRETQYF
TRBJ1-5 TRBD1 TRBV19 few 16 TGTGCCAGCCGCCTAAACAGGGGGCCAAGCAATCAGCCCCAGCATTTT CASRLNRGPSNQPQHF
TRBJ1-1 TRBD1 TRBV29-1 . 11 TGCAGCGTTTTTCAGGGGGGTGAAGCTTTCTTT CSVFQGGEAFF
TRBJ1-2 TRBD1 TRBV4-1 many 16 TGCGCCAGCAGCCAAACAGGGGGATCCGCTAACTATGGCTACACCTTC CASSQTGGSANYGYTF
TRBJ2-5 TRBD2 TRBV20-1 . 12 TGCAGTGCTGGCGGGGGGACGAAGACCCAGTACTTC CSAGGGTKTQYF
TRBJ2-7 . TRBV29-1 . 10 TGCAGCGTTGTCTCCTACGAGCAGTACTTC CSVVSYEQYF
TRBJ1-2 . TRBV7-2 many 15 TGTGCCAGCAGCTTAGGCGGGGGTGTCAACTATGGCTACACCTTC CASSLGGGVNYGYTF
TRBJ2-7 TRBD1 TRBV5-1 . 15 TGCGCCAGCAGCTTAGTCGGACAGGATCTCAGCGAGCAGTACTTC CASSLVGQDLSEQYF
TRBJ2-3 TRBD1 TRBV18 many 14 TGTGCCAGCTCATCTAACAGGGGAACAGATACGCAGTATTTT CASSSNRGTDTQYF
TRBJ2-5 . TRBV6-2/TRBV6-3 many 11 TGTGCCAGCAGTTACGACAAGACCCAGTACTTC CASSYDKTQYF
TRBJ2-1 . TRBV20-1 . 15 TGCAGTGCTAGGGCGGCGGCGGGTTCTTTCGATGAGCAGTTCTTC CSARAAAGSFDEQFF
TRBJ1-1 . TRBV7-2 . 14 TGTGCCAGCAAGCCCGGGGGGCTATCAATTGAAGCTTTCTTT CASKPGGLSIEAFF
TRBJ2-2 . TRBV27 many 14 TGTGCCAGCGGCCCGACAGCGAACACCGGGGAGCTGTTTTTT CASGPTANTGELFF
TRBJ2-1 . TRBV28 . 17 TGTGCCAGCAGTTTCCGGCCGACAACACACTCCTACAATGAGCAGTTCTTC CASSFRPTTHSYNEQFF
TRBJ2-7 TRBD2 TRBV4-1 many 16 TGCGCCAGCAGCCAAGTTGCTAGCGGGAGTTTCTACGAGCAGTACTTC CASSQVASGSFYEQYF